These T cell receptor beta chains were read from a single sample in a study of blood T cell repertoires in COVID-19. The method was immunoSEQ multiplex PCR; TCRdb's version includes in-frame clones alone and lacks a portion of them. The sample records approximately 350,000 clones, about 90% being singletons. Sequencing was carried out using peripheral blood. These TCRs come from a woman aged 70-85 years with COVID-19, enrolled during active disease. The CDR3 runs from the conserved cysteine through the conserved F or W. D genes are given only for firm matches. The listing skips clone size in some rows; elsewhere it reads once, few, many or a size class.

v_call	d_call	j_call	clone_size	cdr3_aa	cdr3_nt
TRBV27	TRBD1	TRBJ1-1	.	CASQVYRGETEAFF	TGTGCCAGCCAAGTATACAGGGGAGAAACTGAAGCTTTCTTT
TRBV7-9	TRBD2	TRBJ2-5	.	CASSFTSGEETQYF	TGTGCCAGCAGCTTCACTAGCGGAGAAGAGACCCAGTACTTC
TRBV24-1	TRBD2	TRBJ2-5	.	CATSDPMTSGEETQYF	TGTGCCACCAGTGATCCGATGACTAGCGGGGAAGAGACCCAGTACTTC
TRBV5-1	TRBD1	TRBJ1-2	.	CASSEGQGDNYGYTF	TGCGCCAGCAGCGAGGGACAGGGAGACAACTATGGCTACACCTTC
TRBV6-1	.	TRBJ2-4	.	CASSEASLAKNIQYF	TGTGCCAGCAGTGAAGCGAGCCTAGCCAAAAACATTCAGTACTTC
TRBV6-5	.	TRBJ2-3	.	CASSPRQAGRPYF	TGTGCCAGCAGTCCCCGGCAGGCTGGAAGGCCGTATTTT
TRBV5-8	.	TRBJ2-3	once	CATKRAGQSTDTQYF	TGTGCCACTAAACGTGCAGGTCAGAGCACAGATACGCAGTATTTT
TRBV5-1	TRBD1	TRBJ1-2	.	CASSTGTDLYGYTF	TGCGCCAGCAGCACCGGGACAGACCTCTATGGCTACACCTTC
TRBV19	.	TRBJ2-7	.	CASSIGRVNYEQYF	TGTGCCAGTAGTATAGGACGGGTAAACTACGAGCAGTACTTC
TRBV20-1	.	TRBJ1-1	once	CSASFQNTEAFF	TGCAGTGCTAGTTTTCAGAACACTGAAGCTTTCTTT
TRBV4-1	.	TRBJ1-4	.	CASSPHEDATNEKLFF	TGCGCCAGCAGCCCCCACGAGGATGCAACTAATGAAAAACTGTTTTTT
TRBV6-5	TRBD1	TRBJ2-7	once	CASSPGQGHYEQYF	TGTGCCAGCAGTCCGGGACAGGGCCACTACGAGCAGTACTTC
TRBV2	TRBD1	TRBJ2-3	.	CASNKDRATDTQYF	TGTGCCAGCAATAAAGACAGGGCCACAGATACGCAGTATTTT
TRBV2	TRBD2	TRBJ2-7	few	CASSRGGVDEQYF	TGTGCCAGCTCCCGGGGAGGGGTGGACGAGCAGTACTTC
TRBV7-2	TRBD2	TRBJ2-5	.	CASSFLRGGQSETQYF	TGTGCCAGCAGCTTCTTACGGGGGGGCCAGAGTGAGACCCAGTACTTC
TRBV5-4	TRBD2	TRBJ2-3	.	CASSLGRGGGTDTQYF	TGTGCCAGCAGCTTAGGGCGGGGGGGCGGCACAGATACGCAGTATTTT
TRBV13	TRBD1	TRBJ1-3	.	CASSLVGTGGRNTIYF	TGTGCCAGCAGCTTAGTCGGGACAGGGGGACGAAACACCATATATTTT
TRBV15	TRBD1	TRBJ2-7	few	CATSRSLTGMNEQYF	TGTGCCACCAGCAGATCTTTGACAGGGATGAACGAGCAGTACTTC
TRBV5-8	.	TRBJ1-3	once	CASSLEGDSGNTIYF	TGTGCCAGCAGCTTGGAAGGAGACTCTGGAAACACCATATATTTT
TRBV5-4	.	TRBJ1-1	.	CASSVDSMNTEAFF	TGTGCCAGCAGCGTGGACAGCATGAACACTGAAGCTTTCTTT
TRBV7-6	TRBD1	TRBJ1-1	.	CASSRSTGGGTEAFF	TGTGCCAGCAGCCGATCGACAGGGGGAGGCACTGAAGCTTTCTTT
TRBV4-3	TRBD1	TRBJ1-5	.	CASSQEITGVTNQPQHF	TGCGCCAGCAGCCAAGAGATCACAGGGGTAACCAATCAGCCCCAGCATTTT